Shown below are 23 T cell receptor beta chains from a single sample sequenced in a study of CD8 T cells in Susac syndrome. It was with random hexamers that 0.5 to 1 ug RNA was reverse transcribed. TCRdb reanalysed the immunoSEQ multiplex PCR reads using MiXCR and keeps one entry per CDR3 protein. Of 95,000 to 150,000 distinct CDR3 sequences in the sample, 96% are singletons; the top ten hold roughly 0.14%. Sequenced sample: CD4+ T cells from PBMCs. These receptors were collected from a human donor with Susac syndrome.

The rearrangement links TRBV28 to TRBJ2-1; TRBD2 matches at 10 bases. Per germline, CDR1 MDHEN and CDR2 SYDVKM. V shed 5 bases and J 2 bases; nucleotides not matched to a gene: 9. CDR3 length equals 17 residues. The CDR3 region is CASSAPSGSVAYNEQFF. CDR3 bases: TGTGCCAGCAGTGCCCCTAGCGGGAGTGTCGCCTACAATGAGCAGTTCTTC.

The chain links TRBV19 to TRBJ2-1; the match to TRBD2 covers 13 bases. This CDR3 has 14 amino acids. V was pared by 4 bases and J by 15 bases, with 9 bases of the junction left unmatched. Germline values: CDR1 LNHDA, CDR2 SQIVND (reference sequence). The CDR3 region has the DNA TGTGCCAGTAGTACTGGACTAGCGGGAGTAAGACCGTTCTTC. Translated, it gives CASSTGLAGVRPFF.

CDR3 nucleotide sequence: TGCGCCAGCAGCTTGGTGGGTGACTCCTACGAGCAGTACTTC. Protein sequence: CASSLVGDSYEQYF. This chain links TRBV5-1 with TRBJ2-7, with no clear D. The CDR3 sequence is 14 residues long. The germline gives CDR1 SGHRS, CDR2 YFSETQ. V lost 0 bases to trimming and J lost 0 bases, with 7 bases between them.

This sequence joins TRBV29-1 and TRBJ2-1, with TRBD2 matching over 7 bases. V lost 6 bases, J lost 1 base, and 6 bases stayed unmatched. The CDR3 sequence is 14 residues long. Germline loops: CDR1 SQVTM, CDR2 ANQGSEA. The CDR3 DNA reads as TGCAGCGTAGCCGCCGGGGGGTCCTACAATGAGCAGTTCTTC. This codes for CSVAAGGSYNEQFF.

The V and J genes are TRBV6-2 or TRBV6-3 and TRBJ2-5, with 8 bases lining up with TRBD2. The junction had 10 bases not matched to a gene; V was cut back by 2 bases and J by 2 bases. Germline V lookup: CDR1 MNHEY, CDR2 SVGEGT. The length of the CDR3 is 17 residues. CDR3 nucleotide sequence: TGTGCCAGCAGTTACGGGCGGACTAGCAGCCCACAAGAGACCCAGTACTTC. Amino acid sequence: CASSYGRTSSPQETQYF.

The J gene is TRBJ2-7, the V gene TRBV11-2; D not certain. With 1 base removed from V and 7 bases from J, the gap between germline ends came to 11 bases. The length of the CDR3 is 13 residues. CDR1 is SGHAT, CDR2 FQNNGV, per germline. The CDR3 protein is CASSLGRLGEQYF. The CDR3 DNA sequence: TGTGCCAGCAGCTTAGGGCGCTTAGGGGAGCAGTACTTC.

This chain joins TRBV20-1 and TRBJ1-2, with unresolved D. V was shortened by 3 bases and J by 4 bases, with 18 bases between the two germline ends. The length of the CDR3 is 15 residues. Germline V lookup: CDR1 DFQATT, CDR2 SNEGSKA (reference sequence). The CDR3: CSARIWGLIGYGYTF. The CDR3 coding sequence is TGCAGTGCTAGGATCTGGGGATTAATCGGCTATGGCTACACCTTC.

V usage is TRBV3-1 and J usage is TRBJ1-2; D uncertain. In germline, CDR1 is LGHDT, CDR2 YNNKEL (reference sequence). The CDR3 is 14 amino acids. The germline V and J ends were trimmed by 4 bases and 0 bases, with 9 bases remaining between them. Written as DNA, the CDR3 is TGTGCCAGCAGCCCCCCGGGGACTAACTATGGCTACACCTTC. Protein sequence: CASSPPGTNYGYTF.

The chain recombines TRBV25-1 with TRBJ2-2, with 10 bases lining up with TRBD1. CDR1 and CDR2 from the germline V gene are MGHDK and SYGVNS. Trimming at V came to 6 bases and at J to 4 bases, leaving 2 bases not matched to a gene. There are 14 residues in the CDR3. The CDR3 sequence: CASSGTGATGELFF. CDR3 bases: TGTGCCAGCAGCGGGACAGGGGCCACCGGGGAGCTGTTTTTT.

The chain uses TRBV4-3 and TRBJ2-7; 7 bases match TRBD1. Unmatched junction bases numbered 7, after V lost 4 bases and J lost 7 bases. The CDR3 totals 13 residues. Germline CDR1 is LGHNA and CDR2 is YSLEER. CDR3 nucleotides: TGCGCCAGCAGCCGGGACAGCGTCCCAGAGCAGTACTTC. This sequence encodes CASSRDSVPEQYF.

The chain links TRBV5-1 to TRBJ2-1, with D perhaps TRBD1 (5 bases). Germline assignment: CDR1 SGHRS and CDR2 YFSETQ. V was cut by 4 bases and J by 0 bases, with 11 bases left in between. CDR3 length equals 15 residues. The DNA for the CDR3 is TGCGCCAGCAGCCTACAGGACAACTCCTACAATGAGCAGTTCTTC. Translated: CASSLQDNSYNEQFF.

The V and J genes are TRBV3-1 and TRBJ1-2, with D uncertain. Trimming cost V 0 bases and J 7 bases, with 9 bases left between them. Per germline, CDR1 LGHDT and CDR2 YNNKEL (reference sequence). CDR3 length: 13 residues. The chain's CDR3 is CASSQERLGGYTF. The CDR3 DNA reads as TGTGCCAGCAGCCAAGAAAGACTGGGTGGCTACACCTTC.

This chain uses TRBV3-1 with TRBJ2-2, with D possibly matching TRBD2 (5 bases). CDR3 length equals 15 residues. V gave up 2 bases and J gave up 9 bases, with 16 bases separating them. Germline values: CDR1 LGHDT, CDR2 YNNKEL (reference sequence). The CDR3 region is CASSQTKEGTRELFF. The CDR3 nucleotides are TGTGCCAGCAGCCAAACAAAAGAGGGTACCCGGGAGCTGTTTTTT.

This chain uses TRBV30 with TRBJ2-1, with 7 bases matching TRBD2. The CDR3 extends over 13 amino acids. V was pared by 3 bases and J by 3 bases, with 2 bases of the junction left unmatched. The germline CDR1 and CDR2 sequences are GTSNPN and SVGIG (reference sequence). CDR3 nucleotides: TGTGCCTGGAGCCAGCGGGACTACAATGAGCAGTTCTTC. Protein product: CAWSQRDYNEQFF.

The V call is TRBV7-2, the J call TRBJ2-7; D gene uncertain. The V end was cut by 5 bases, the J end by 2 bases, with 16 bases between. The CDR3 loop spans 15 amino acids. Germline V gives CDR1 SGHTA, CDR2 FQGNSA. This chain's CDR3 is CASSPTGREAYEQYF. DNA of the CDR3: TGTGCCAGCAGCCCTACTGGGCGCGAGGCCTACGAGCAGTACTTC.

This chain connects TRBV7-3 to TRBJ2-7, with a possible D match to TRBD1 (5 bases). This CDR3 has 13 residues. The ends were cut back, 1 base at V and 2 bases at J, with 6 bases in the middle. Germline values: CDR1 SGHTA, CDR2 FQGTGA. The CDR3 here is CASSLKGAYEQYF. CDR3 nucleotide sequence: TGTGCCAGCAGCTTAAAAGGGGCCTACGAGCAGTACTTC.

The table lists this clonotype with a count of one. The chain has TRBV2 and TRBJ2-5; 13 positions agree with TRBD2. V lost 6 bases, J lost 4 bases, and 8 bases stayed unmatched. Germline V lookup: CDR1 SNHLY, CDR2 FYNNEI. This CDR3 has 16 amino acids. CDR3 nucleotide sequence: TGTGCCAGCAGCGGTGGACTAGCGGGAGTTCTAGAGACCCAGTACTTC. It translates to CASSGGLAGVLETQYF.

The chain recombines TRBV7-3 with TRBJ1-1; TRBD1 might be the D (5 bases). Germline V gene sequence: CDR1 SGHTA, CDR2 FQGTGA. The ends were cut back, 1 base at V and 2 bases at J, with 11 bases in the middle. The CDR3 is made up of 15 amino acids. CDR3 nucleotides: TGTGCCAGCAGCTTAAGTGGGGGATTAAACACTGAAGCTTTCTTT. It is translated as CASSLSGGLNTEAFF.

The CDR3 bases are TGTGCCAGTCATACGACAGGGGACTATGGCTACACCTTC. Translated, it gives CASHTTGDYGYTF. The rearrangement uses TRBV6-1 and TRBJ1-2; TRBD1 matches at 8 bases. V was pared by 9 bases and J by 3 bases, with 6 bases of the junction left unmatched. Germline V gene lookup returns CDR1 MNHNS and CDR2 SASEGT. CDR3 size: 13 residues.

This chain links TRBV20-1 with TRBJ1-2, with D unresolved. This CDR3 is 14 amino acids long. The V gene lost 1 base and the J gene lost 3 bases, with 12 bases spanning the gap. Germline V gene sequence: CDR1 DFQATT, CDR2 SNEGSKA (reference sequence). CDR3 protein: CSARVLEQHYGYTF. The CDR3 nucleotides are TGCAGTGCTAGAGTTCTTGAACAGCACTATGGCTACACCTTC.

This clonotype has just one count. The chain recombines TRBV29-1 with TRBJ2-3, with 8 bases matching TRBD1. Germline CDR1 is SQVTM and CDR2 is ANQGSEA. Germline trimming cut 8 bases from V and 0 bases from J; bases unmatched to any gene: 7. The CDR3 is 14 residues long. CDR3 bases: TGCAGCTCCCCTACAGGGGGTAGCACAGATACGCAGTATTTT. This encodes CSSPTGGSTDTQYF.

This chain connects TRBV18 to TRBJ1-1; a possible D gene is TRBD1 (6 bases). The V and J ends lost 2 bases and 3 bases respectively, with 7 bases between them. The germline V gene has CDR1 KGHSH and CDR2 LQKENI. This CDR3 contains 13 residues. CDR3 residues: CASSPNRDTEAFF. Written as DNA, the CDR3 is TGTGCCAGCTCACCAAACAGGGACACTGAAGCTTTCTTT.

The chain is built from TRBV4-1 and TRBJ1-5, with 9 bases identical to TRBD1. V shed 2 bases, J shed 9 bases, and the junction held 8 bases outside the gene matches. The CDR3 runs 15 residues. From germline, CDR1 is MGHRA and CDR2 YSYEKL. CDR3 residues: CASSQLDRGSGPQHF. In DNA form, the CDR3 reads TGCGCCAGCAGCCAACTGGACAGGGGAAGCGGGCCCCAGCATTTT.